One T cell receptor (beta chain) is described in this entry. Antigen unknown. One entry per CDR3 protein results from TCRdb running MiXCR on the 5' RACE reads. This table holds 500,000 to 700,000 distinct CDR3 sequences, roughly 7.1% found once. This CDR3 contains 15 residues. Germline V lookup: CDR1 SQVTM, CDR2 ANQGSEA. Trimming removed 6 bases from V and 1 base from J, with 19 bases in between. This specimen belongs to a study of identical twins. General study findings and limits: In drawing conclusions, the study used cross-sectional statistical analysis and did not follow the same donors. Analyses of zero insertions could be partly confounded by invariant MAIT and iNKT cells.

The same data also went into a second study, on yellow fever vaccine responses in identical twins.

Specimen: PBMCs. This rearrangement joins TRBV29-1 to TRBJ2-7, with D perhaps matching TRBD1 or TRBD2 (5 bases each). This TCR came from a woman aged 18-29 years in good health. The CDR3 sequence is CSVATPGTVSYEQYF. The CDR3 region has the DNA TGCAGCGTAGCTACCCCCGGGACCGTATCCTACGAGCAGTACTTC.